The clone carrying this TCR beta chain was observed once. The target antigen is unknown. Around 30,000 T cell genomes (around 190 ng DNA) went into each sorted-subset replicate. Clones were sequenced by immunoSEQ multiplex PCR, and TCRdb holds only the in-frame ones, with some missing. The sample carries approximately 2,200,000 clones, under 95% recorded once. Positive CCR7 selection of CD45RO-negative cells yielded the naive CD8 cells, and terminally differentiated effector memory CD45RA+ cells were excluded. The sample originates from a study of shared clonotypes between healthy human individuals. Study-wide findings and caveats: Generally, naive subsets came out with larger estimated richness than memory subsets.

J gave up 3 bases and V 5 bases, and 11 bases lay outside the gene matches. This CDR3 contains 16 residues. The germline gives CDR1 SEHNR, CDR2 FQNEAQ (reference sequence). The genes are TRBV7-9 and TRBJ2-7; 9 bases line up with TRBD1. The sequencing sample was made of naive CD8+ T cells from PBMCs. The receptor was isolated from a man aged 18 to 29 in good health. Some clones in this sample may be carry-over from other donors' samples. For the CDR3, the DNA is TGTGCCAGCAGCGATATACCGGGACAGGGAGTCTACGAGCAGTACTTC. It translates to CASSDIPGQGVYEQYF.